The 25 T cell receptor beta chains below were found in one sample sequenced in a study of OX40 agonist ivuxolimab in advanced cancers. TCRdb's copy holds only in-frame clones and misses some; the assay was immunoSEQ multiplex PCR. The repertoire consists of 45,000 to 60,000 clones, with around 93% occurring once and the leading ten covering around 24%. Sequences were derived from CD4+ or CD8+ T cells sorted from blood, sampled in a trial of the OX40 agonist ivuxolimab. The receptors were sampled from an adult with an advanced solid tumor such as melanoma, head and neck, liver or kidney cancer.

The rearrangement uses TRBV9 and TRBJ2-1; tentative D call: TRBD2 (6 bases). Trimming shortened V by 6 bases and J by 4 bases, and 14 bases separated the two germline ends. The CDR3 runs 14 residues. CDR1 and CDR2 (germline): SGDLS, YYNGEE. CDR3: CASTPSGPYNEQFF. The CDR3 nucleotides are TGTGCCAGCACTCCCAGCGGGCCGTACAATGAGCAGTTCTTC.

The chain employs TRBV7-9 and TRBJ1-1; D unresolved. Germline CDR1 SEHNR, CDR2 FQNEAQ (reference sequence). The CDR3 runs 15 residues. Trimming pared 5 bases from V and 1 base from J, leaving 14 bases between. CDR3 amino acids: CASSLPRDGNTEAFF. The DNA of the CDR3 is TGTGCCAGCAGCCTACCTAGGGATGGGAACACTGAAGCTTTCTTT.

The gene calls are TRBV27 and TRBJ1-2, with TRBD1 matching 7 bases. Germline lookup yields CDR1 MNHEY and CDR2 SMNVEV (reference sequence). The junction had 15 bases not matched to a gene; V was cut back by 6 bases and J by 2 bases. The CDR3 consists of 17 residues. The CDR3 nucleotides read TGTGCCAGCAGCCAGGAGGCAGGGGGAGTTCGCAACTATGGCTACACCTTC. This encodes CASSQEAGGVRNYGYTF.

This rearrangement joins TRBV6-5 to TRBJ1-1; TRBD1 matches 7 bases. V dropped 4 bases and J dropped 0; count of bases not matched to a gene: 2. The CDR3 length is 14 residues. CDR1 MNHEY and CDR2 SVGAGI come from the germline V gene. The CDR3 DNA sequence: TGTGCCAGCAGTTGGGGACAGATGAACACTGAAGCTTTCTTT. Residues: CASSWGQMNTEAFF.

The rearrangement links TRBV4-3 to TRBJ2-7, with D unresolved. The germline V gene encodes CDR1 LGHNA and CDR2 YSLEER. The CDR3 is made up of 19 amino acids. V was shortened by 0 bases and J by 0 bases, with 21 bases between the two germline ends. The CDR3 nucleotides read TGCGCCAGCAGCCAAGATCTCCAATTCCATATCGAAACCTCCTACGAGCAGTACTTC. This translates into CASSQDLQFHIETSYEQYF.

This clone has just one count. V is TRBV10-3 and J is TRBJ2-7, with TRBD1 identical over 9 bases. Germline CDR1 and CDR2: ENHRY and SYGVKD. This CDR3 region has 15 residues. J gave up 2 bases and V 2 bases, and 4 bases lay outside the gene matches. CDR3 in DNA: TGTGCCATCAGTGAGCCCGGACAGGGGACCTACGAGCAGTACTTC. It specifies CAISEPGQGTYEQYF.

V is TRBV30 and J is TRBJ2-2; TRBD1 might be the D (6 bases). V lost 0 bases and J lost 2, with 10 bases in between. The CDR3 has 15 residues. Per germline, CDR1 GTSNPN and CDR2 SVGIG (reference sequence). The CDR3 nucleotides read TGTGCCTGGAGTGTAGGGGACACAAACACCGGGGAGCTGTTTTTT. Its translation: CAWSVGDTNTGELFF. The full variable domain, rest sourced from reference TRBV30 and TRBJ2-2, is SQTIHQWPATLVQPVGSPLSLECTVEGTSNPNLYWYRQAAGRGLQLLFYSVGIGQISSEVPQNLSASRPQDRQFILSSKKLLLSDSGFYLCAWSVGDTNTGELFFGEGSRLTVL.

The chain joins TRBV7-9 to TRBJ2-1, with D perhaps TRBD1 (7 bases). This CDR3 is 16 amino acids long. Per germline, CDR1 SEHNR and CDR2 FQNEAQ (reference sequence). The germline V and J ends were trimmed by 4 bases and 8 bases, with 21 bases remaining between them. CDR3 sequence: CASSSSTGAGFDEQFF. CDR3 bases: TGTGCCAGCAGCTCATCTACAGGGGCGGGGTTCGATGAGCAGTTCTTC.

CDR3 DNA: TGTGCCAGCAGTTCCCTAACTGCGGGGGTGTTTGAAAAACTGTTTTTT. Translation gives CASSSLTAGVFEKLFF. The gene calls are TRBV27 and TRBJ1-4; maybe TRBD1 (5 bases). There are 16 residues in the CDR3. Per germline, CDR1 MNHEY and CDR2 SMNVEV (reference sequence). Trimming shortened V by 4 bases and J by 7 bases, and 19 bases separated the two germline ends.

The rearrangement uses TRBV5-6 and TRBJ2-1, with 12 bases lining up with TRBD1. The CDR3 spans 17 residues. The V and J ends lost 0 bases and 1 base, in that order; junction bases with no gene match: 2. Germline V gene sequence: CDR1 SGHDT, CDR2 YYEEEE. The CDR3 nucleotides are TGTGCCAGCAGCTTGGGGGACAGGGGGCTATCCTACAATGAGCAGTTCTTC. Protein product: CASSLGDRGLSYNEQFF. Combining the CDR3 with reference TRBV5-6 and TRBJ2-1 gives the whole variable domain DAGVTQSPTHLIKTRGQQVTLRCSPKSGHDTVSWYQQALGQGPQFIFQYYEEEERQRGNFPDRFSGHQFPNYSSELNVNALLLGDSALYLCASSLGDRGLSYNEQFFGPGTRLTVL.

The V call is TRBV4-1, the J call TRBJ1-1, with a possible D match to TRBD1 (5 bases). In germline, CDR1 is MGHRA, CDR2 YSYEKL. The CDR3 is 17 residues long. Trimming took 1 base from V and 6 from J, leaving 21 bases between them. CDR3 protein: CASSQVADNWGEAEAFF. CDR3 sequence (DNA): TGCGCCAGCAGCCAAGTGGCAGATAATTGGGGGGAGGCTGAAGCTTTCTTT.

The rearrangement links TRBV28 to TRBJ2-7; 7 bases match TRBD2. The CDR3 extends over 16 amino acids. The germline V gene has CDR1 MDHEN and CDR2 SYDVKM. The J segment lost 3 bases and the V segment lost 3 bases, leaving 11 bases of the junction unmatched. DNA for the CDR3: TGTGCCAGCAGTTTGAGGACTAGTTGGGGAAACTACGAGCAGTACTTC. This codes for CASSLRTSWGNYEQYF.

This CDR3 is CASSLALDRVPNYGYTF. In nucleotides, the CDR3 is TGTGCCAGCAGTTTGGCCCTGGACAGGGTGCCTAACTATGGCTACACCTTC. The chain recombines TRBV28 with TRBJ1-2; 8 nucleotides align to TRBD1. Germline loops: CDR1 MDHEN, CDR2 SYDVKM. The CDR3 contains 17 residues. V shed 3 bases, J shed 0 bases, and the junction held 9 bases outside the gene matches.

The chain has TRBV28 and TRBJ2-1, with 7 bases identical to TRBD2. Germline-derived CDR1 and CDR2 are MDHEN and SYDVKM. This CDR3 contains 13 residues. Trimming removed 4 bases from V and 9 bases from J; junction bases left unmatched: 6. The CDR3 coding sequence is TGTGCCAGCAGTTCGACTAGCATTGGTGAGCAGTTCTTC. Translating it yields CASSSTSIGEQFF.

J is TRBJ2-5 and V is TRBV28; TRBD2 aligns across 8 bases. This CDR3 comprises 13 residues. Per the germline V gene, CDR1 is MDHEN and CDR2 is SYDVKM. The junction had 10 bases not matched to a gene; V was cut back by 7 bases and J by 9 bases. CDR3 DNA sequence: TGTGCCAGCAATAGCGGGGCCACGTTGGCCCAGTACTTC. Its protein is CASNSGATLAQYF.

The rearrangement joins TRBV20-1 to TRBJ2-7; 8 nucleotides match TRBD1. CDR1 is DFQATT and CDR2 is SNEGSKA in the germline V gene (reference sequence). The CDR3 covers 11 residues. The junction had 3 bases not matched to a gene; V was cut back by 5 bases and J by 6 bases. The CDR3 region has the DNA TGCAGTGCTGGGGGGACAGGCGAGCAGTACTTC. Translation gives CSAGGTGEQYF.

The chain links TRBV6-5 to TRBJ2-3; TRBD2 agrees at 8 bases. This CDR3 has 14 amino acids. Per the germline V gene, CDR1 is MNHEY and CDR2 is SVGAGI. Trimming cost V 6 bases and J 8 bases; bases outside gene matches: 10. CDR3 coding DNA: TGTGCCAGCAGCCCGACTAGCGACGTCGCTACGCAGTATTTT. Its translation is CASSPTSDVATQYF.

This clone was recorded only once. The chain recombines TRBV4-1 with TRBJ2-7, with D perhaps matching TRBD2 (5 bases). Trimming left V 1 base short and J 4 bases short, with 20 bases between. The CDR3 sequence is 17 residues long. Germline V gene lookup returns CDR1 MGHRA and CDR2 YSYEKL. The CDR3 sequence is CASSQGPHGMGVYEQYF. In DNA, the CDR3 is TGCGCCAGCAGCCAAGGCCCCCACGGGATGGGCGTTTACGAGCAGTACTTC.

The chain uses TRBV15 and TRBJ2-3, with a weak D call TRBD2 (6 bases). Trimming removed 7 bases at V and 4 bases at J, with 15 bases between. Germline CDR1 and CDR2: LNHNV and YYDKDF (reference sequence). The CDR3 covers 14 residues. The CDR3 loop is CATKSREHPDTQYF. In nucleotides, the CDR3 is TGTGCCACCAAGTCCCGGGAGCATCCAGATACGCAGTATTTT. Full variable domain (outside the CDR3, taken from reference TRBV15 and TRBJ2-3): DAMVIQNPRYQVTQFGKPVTLSCSQTLNHNVMYWYQQKSSQAPKLLFHYYDKDFNNEADTPDNFQSRRPNTSFCFLDIRSPGLGDTAMYLCATKSREHPDTQYFGPGTRLTVL.

CDR3 sequence: CASSVLAGVTKGETQYF. The CDR3 coding sequence is TGTGCCAGCAGCGTACTAGCGGGAGTCACGAAAGGAGAGACCCAGTACTTC. The chain couples TRBV9 to TRBJ2-5; 10 nucleotides match TRBD2. CDR1 is SGDLS and CDR2 is YYNGEE in the germline V gene. The CDR3 sequence is 17 residues long. With 1 base clipped from V and 4 bases from J, the junction kept 10 bases outside the gene matches.

The chain is built from TRBV28 and TRBJ1-5; 7 bases align to TRBD1. The CDR3 is made up of 14 amino acids. Trimming cost V 7 bases and J 4 bases; bases outside gene matches: 7. The V gene's germline CDR1 is MDHEN and CDR2 SYDVKM. The CDR3 region is CASTGDRVNQPQHF. Written as DNA, the CDR3 is TGTGCCAGCACCGGAGACAGGGTGAATCAGCCCCAGCATTTT.

V usage is TRBV6-6 and J usage is TRBJ1-1; D is undetermined. The ends were cut back, 2 bases at V and 5 bases at J, with 9 bases in the middle. The CDR3 length is 13 residues. The germline V gene has CDR1 MNHNY and CDR2 SVGAGI (reference sequence). CDR3 in amino acids: CASSYDVRTEAFF. For the CDR3, the DNA is TGTGCCAGCAGTTACGATGTGAGGACTGAAGCTTTCTTT.

This clone was seen a single time. V gene TRBV10-3 combines with J gene TRBJ1-1; 8 bases align to TRBD1. Germline V gene sequence: CDR1 ENHRY, CDR2 SYGVKD. CDR3 length equals 14 residues. Germline trimming cut 3 bases from V and 6 bases from J; bases unmatched to any gene: 6. This CDR3 is CAISDPGGKAEAFF. The CDR3 DNA follows: TGTGCCATCAGTGATCCAGGGGGCAAGGCTGAAGCTTTCTTT.

This rearrangement joins TRBV7-3 to TRBJ2-2, with D perhaps being TRBD1 or TRBD2 (5 bases each). The CDR3 is made up of 14 amino acids. V was clipped by 5 bases and J by 3 bases, with 10 bases between them. The germline gives CDR1 SGHTA, CDR2 FQGTGA. The CDR3 here is CASSAGTYTGELFF. CDR3 nucleotide sequence: TGTGCCAGCAGCGCCGGGACCTACACCGGGGAGCTGTTTTTT.

This chain links TRBV9 with TRBJ2-1; D assignment may be TRBD1 or TRBD2 (5 bases each). Trimming cost V 3 bases and J 5 bases, with 15 bases left between them. Germline V gene sequence: CDR1 SGDLS, CDR2 YYNGEE. CDR3 length: 15 residues. In DNA form, the CDR3 reads TGTGCCAGCAGCGGAGGTGGGGGATCTAACAATGAGCAGTTCTTC. The encoded protein is CASSGGGGSNNEQFF.